Described below is a single T cell receptor beta chain sequence and its context. Its recognized antigen is unknown. No base quality values were provided; no much bigger clone lies one nucleotide off. Other DNA sequences in this sample translate to the same CDR3. The data were obtained in a study of beta chain features in type 1 diabetes (dated by TCRdb to between 2018 and 2020). Regarding the study in general: No differences in mean age, gender distribution, total cell number or subset yield were found between patients and healthy donors. A total of over 90,000,000 sorted cells were examined across all samples, and a strong correlation was observed between cell number per subset and RNA yield. The study compared TCRB repertoires of sorted circulating CD4+ T cell subsets between recently diagnosed type 1 diabetes patients and matched healthy donors. Regulatory and stem cell-like memory subsets were obtained from only 8 patients and roughly 8 healthy donors, while naive and central memory subsets were obtained from all 30 or so donors.

The entire isolated RNA was reverse transcribed using the High Capacity cDNA Reverse Transcription Kit, and thus expressed TCRB transcripts were sequenced. Naive, central memory and regulatory T cell samples underwent deep immunoSEQ sequencing, averaging around 3.9 million total reads per sample. Sorted cells were lysed in RLT buffer and RNA was extracted with DNase-treated RNeasy Micro or Mini kits, depending on cell number. Each cell subset was processed on its own to prevent cross-contamination, while patient and healthy donor samples were processed together. The immunoSEQ multiplex PCR was used to amplify TCRB sequences from cDNA, yielding 87-bp fragments that span the CDR3 region. Amplicons were sequenced on the Illumina HiSeq platform. In the original analysis: PCR bias was computationally corrected using synthetic template baselines, reads within Hamming distance 2 were collapsed, and singletons that could not be merged were discarded. Reads were aligned against IMGT so that V, D and J genes, CDR3 length and insertions or deletions at six rearrangement sites could be assigned. Within each subset, clonotype counts were normalized to sorted cell number, and only after that were true diversity and Gini coefficients computed with the tcR R package. Repertoire sharing was quantified using the overlap coefficient calculated on TCRB nucleotide sequences. TCRdb holds this immuneACCESS table with in-frame rearrangements only. Some clones are missing; in checked studies, unresolved V genes explain under half, and the rest has no known cause. V, J and clone size reflect that table, while D and trimming were determined from the DNA. In all, the sample holds 150,000 or so clones, and about 9.8% of those were seen once. The leading ten clones occupy 2% to 2.5% of the sample.

Beyond this particular receptor, the publication reports: Because the HLA sub-analyses included only small numbers of individuals, any influence of HLA type on TCRB rearrangement was left unresolved. Fewer insertions and more nucleotide deletions at VDJ recombination sites were observed in patients with type 1 diabetes, implying thymic rearrangement abnormalities. Naive, central memory and regulatory TCRB repertoires appeared to be more alike among patients than among healthy donors. A moderate but significant shortening of TCRB CDR3 length was observed in type 1 diabetes patients in all four CD4+ subsets. PCR may preferentially amplify shorter templates, but because patient and control samples were amplified and corrected together, any resulting skew would affect both groups equally. Because cDNA was sequenced instead of genomic DNA, highly expressing activated cells could be over-represented, though the groups showed no difference in activation or CD3 levels.

Each donor gave one peripheral blood draw, averaging approximately 120 mL, which was collected into heparinised tubes. A BD FACSAria II was used to sort naive, central memory, regulatory and stem cell-like memory CD4+ T cells with a panel that included CD45RO, CCR7, CD25, CD127, CD95 and CD27. Purity was above 95% for every sorted population. PBMCs were separated immediately by Lymphoprep density gradient centrifugation and were stained directly, without being cultured. Samples were stained and sorted in pairs, with one healthy donor and one patient per experiment, so that batch effects were minimized. The sample taken for sequencing was central memory CD4+ T cells from blood. This TCR was sampled from a woman between 18 and 29 years old in good health.

CDR3 sequence: CASSPGTSGQETQYF. The sequenced DNA is TGCGCCAGCAGCCCCGGGACTAGCGGCCAAGAGACCCAGTACTTC. The sequence links TRBV5-1 to TRBJ2-5, with TRBD2 identical over 11 junction bases. V and J are trimmed by 4 bases and 1 base, and the gene matches miss 3 bases of the junction. From cysteine to phenylalanine, the CDR3 is 15 amino acids long. Of all the DNA, just the CDR3 is kept, 45 bases in frame from base 1. Via the germline V gene, CDR1 is SGHRS and CDR2 YFSETQ.